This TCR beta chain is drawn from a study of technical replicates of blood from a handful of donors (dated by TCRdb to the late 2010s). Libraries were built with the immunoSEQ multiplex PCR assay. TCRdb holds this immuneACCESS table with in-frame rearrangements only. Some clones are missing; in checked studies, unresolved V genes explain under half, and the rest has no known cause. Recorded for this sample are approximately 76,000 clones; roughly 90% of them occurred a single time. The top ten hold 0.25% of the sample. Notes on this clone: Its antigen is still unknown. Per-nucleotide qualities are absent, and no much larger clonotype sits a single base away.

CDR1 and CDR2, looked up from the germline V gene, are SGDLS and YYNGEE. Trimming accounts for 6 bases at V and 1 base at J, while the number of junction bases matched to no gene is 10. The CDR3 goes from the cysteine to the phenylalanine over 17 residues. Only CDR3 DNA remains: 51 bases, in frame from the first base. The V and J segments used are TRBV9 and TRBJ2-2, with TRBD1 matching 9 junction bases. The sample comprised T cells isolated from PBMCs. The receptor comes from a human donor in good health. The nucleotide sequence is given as TGTGCCAGCACCCGCCTATCGGGACAGGGGAACACCGGGGAGCTGTTTTTT. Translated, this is CASTRLSGQGNTGELFF.